This T cell receptor (beta chain) was documented in a study of shared clonotypes between healthy human individuals. Findings and caveats of the study: Clonotype sharing among donors likely depends on sequencing depth.

Of note for this clone: What it binds is not known.

Sequencing was performed with immunoSEQ multiplex PCR; in TCRdb, only in-frame clones are kept and a portion is missing. The table records under 1,900,000 clones, about 98.5% of them present only once. V trimming: 1 base; J trimming: 5 bases; junction bases outside the gene matches: 19. The CDR3 covers 20 residues. The germline V gene encodes CDR1 SGHTA and CDR2 FQGTGA. J is TRBJ2-2 and V is TRBV7-3; 7 bases are a match to TRBD2. The receptor was derived from a young man in good health. Sequenced material: naive CD4+ T cells sorted from blood. The sample's subset: CD45RA+ positively selected. The CDR3 DNA reads as TGTGCCAGCAGCTTAATCGCCCCACCCCGAGGCGGGAGCAGGACCGGGGAGCTGTTTTTT. It encodes CASSLIAPPRGGSRTGELFF.